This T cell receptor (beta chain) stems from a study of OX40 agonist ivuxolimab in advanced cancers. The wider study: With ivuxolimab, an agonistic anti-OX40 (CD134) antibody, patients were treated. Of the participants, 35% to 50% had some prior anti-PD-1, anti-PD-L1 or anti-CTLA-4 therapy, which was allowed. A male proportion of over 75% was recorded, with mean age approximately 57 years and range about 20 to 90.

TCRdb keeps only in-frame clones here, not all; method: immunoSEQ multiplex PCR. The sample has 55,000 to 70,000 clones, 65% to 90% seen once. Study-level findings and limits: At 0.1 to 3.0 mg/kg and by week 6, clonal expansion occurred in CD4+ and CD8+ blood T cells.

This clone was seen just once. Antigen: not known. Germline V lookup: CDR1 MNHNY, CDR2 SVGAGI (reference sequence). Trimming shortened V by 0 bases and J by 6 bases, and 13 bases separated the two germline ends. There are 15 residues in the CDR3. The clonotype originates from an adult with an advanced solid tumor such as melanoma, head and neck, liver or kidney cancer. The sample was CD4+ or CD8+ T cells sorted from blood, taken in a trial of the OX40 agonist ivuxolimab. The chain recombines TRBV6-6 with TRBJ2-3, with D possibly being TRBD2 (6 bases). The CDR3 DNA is TGTGCCAGCAGTTACTCGGGACTGAGGGAGGATACGCAGTATTTT. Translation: CASSYSGLREDTQYF.